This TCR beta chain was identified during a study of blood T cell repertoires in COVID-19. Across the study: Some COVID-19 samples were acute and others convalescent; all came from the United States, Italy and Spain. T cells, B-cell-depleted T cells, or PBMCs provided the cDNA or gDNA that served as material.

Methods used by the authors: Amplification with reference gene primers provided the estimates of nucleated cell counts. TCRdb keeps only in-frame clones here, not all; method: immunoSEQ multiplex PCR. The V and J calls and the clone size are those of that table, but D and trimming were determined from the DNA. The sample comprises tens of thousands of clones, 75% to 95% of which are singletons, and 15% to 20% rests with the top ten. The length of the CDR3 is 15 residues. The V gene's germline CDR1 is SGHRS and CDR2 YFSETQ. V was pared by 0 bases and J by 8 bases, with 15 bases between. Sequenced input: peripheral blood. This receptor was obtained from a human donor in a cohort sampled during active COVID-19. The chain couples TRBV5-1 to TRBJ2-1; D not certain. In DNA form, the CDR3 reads TGCGCCAGCAGCTTGGCCGCACAACCGTCCGATGAGCAGTTCTTC. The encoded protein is CASSLAAQPSDEQFF.